A single sample gave rise to the 13 T cell receptor beta chains below, sequenced in a study of cytomegalovirus exposure and HLA in healthy donors (dated by TCRdb to about 2017). Libraries came from the immunoSEQ multiplex PCR assay. A mixture of 60 forward primers for TCR Vbeta segments and 13 reverse primers for TCR Jbeta segments was used in the multiplex PCR. TCRdb limited this immuneACCESS table to in-frame rearrangements with V and J called. A share of clones is missing; checked studies link under half to unresolved V genes, and the rest is unexplained. Counted in this sample were some 200,000 clones; roughly 78% of them appeared once. The biggest ten clones account for under 0.8% of the sample. The specimen was PBMCs. These receptors originate from a boy between 10 and 17 years old in good health and CMV-seronegative.

This chain uses TRBV5-1 with TRBJ1-1, with D possibly being TRBD1 (5 bases). This CDR3 is built from 14 residues. The germline V and J ends were trimmed by 4 bases and 7 bases, with 17 bases remaining between them. Germline V gene sequence: CDR1 SGHRS, CDR2 YFSETQ. For the CDR3, the DNA is TGCGCCAGCAGCCAGCTTAACCCGGGGGATGAAGCTTTCTTT. Protein sequence: CASSQLNPGDEAFF.

This clone was detected once. The rearrangement links TRBV29-1 to TRBJ1-1, with D possibly TRBD1 on 6 matching bases. Germline CDR1 is SQVTM and CDR2 is ANQGSEA. CDR3 length equals 12 residues. V lost 3 bases and J lost 7, with 12 bases in between. In DNA, the CDR3 is TGCAGCGTTGAGGGGGCAGGGAATGAAGCTTTCTTT. It translates to CSVEGAGNEAFF.

The chain carries TRBV7-6 and TRBJ2-2; 7 bases are a match to TRBD1. V shed 0 bases, J shed 5 bases, and the junction held 3 bases outside the gene matches. Germline assignment: CDR1 SGHVS and CDR2 FNYEAQ. The CDR3 runs 15 residues. The CDR3 is CASSLAQGVTGELFF. CDR3 bases: TGTGCCAGCAGCTTAGCCCAGGGGGTAACCGGGGAGCTGTTTTTT.

The chain links TRBV4-1 to TRBJ1-1; D perhaps matches TRBD1 (5 bases). With 6 bases removed from V and 8 bases from J, the gap between germline ends came to 16 bases. Germline V gives CDR1 MGHRA, CDR2 YSYEKL. CDR3 length: 13 residues. CDR3 protein: CASRRTGTQEAFF. The CDR3 bases are TGCGCCAGCAGGAGAACCGGGACTCAGGAAGCTTTCTTT.

V usage is TRBV5-1 and J usage is TRBJ1-1, with D tentatively TRBD1 (5 bases). V lost 5 bases, J lost 0 bases, and 17 bases lay in between. Germline V CDR1 and CDR2: SGHRS, YFSETQ. This CDR3 is built from 16 residues. In DNA form, the CDR3 reads TGCGCCAGCAGTCCAGGGCTCGAGATGATGAACACTGAAGCTTTCTTT. Translating it yields CASSPGLEMMNTEAFF.

The chain uses TRBV7-2 and TRBJ1-6; 8 bases align to TRBD1. Per germline, CDR1 SGHTA and CDR2 FQGNSA. The CDR3 length is 16 residues. V lost 3 bases, J lost 3 bases, and 4 bases stayed unmatched. In DNA form, the CDR3 reads TGTGCCAGCAGCTTTTTCAGGGGGCTCTATAATTCACCCCTCCACTTT. This sequence encodes CASSFFRGLYNSPLHF. Drawing the rest from reference TRBV7-2 and TRBJ1-6, the complete variable domain is GAGVSQSPSNKVTEKGKDVELRCDPISGHTALYWYRQSLGQGLEFLIYFQGNSAPDKSGLPSDRFSAERTGGSVSTLTIQRTQQEDSAVYLCASSFFRGLYNSPLHFGNGTRLTVT.

The V call is TRBV11-2, the J call TRBJ2-7; tentative D call: TRBD2 (5 bases). The germline V gene has CDR1 SGHAT and CDR2 FQNNGV. V dropped 5 bases and J dropped 0 bases, with 17 bases sitting between them. The CDR3 consists of 16 residues. CDR3 DNA sequence: TGTGCCAGCAGCCCCATTATTGGGAGACACTCCTACGAGCAGTACTTC. Translation gives CASSPIIGRHSYEQYF.

The CDR3 sequence is CTSSQDIAVNTEAFF. The CDR3 DNA reads as TGCACCAGCAGCCAAGATATAGCAGTGAACACTGAAGCTTTCTTT. The V call is TRBV1, the J call TRBJ1-1. TRBV1 is designated a pseudogene. The CDR3 spans 15 residues.

This rearrangement joins TRBV30 to TRBJ1-2; a weak D match, TRBD1 (6 bases). V lost 0 bases to trimming and J lost 5 bases, with 16 bases between them. This CDR3 is built from 15 residues. CDR1 is GTSNPN, CDR2 SVGIG, per germline (reference sequence). CDR3 amino acids: CAWSVIEGGLYGYTF. DNA of the CDR3: TGTGCCTGGAGTGTAATTGAGGGGGGGCTTTATGGCTACACCTTC.

The rearrangement uses TRBV30 and TRBJ2-5, with D hard to call. The J call is in doubt because the DNA end fits TRBJ2-7 better. Germline V gene sequence: CDR1 GTSNPN, CDR2 SVGIG (reference sequence). CDR3 size: 13 residues. The CDR3 bases are TGTGCCTGGAGTGGGTTACTCGGGTACGAGCAGTACTTC. The encoded protein is CAWSGLLGYEQYF.

V gene TRBV19 combines with J gene TRBJ2-7; a possible D gene is TRBD2 (6 bases). CDR1 is LNHDA and CDR2 is SQIVND in the germline V gene (reference sequence). Trimming pared 11 bases from V and 2 bases from J, leaving 13 bases between. The CDR3 contains 12 residues. CDR3 nucleotides: TGTGCCTCCGGGACTGGACCCTACGAGCAGTACTTC. Its translation is CASGTGPYEQYF.

The chain has TRBV18 and TRBJ1-1, with D perhaps matching TRBD1 (5 bases). Trimming cost V 3 bases and J 10 bases, with 24 bases left between them. The CDR3 contains 16 residues. Germline CDR1 reads KGHSH; CDR2 reads LQKENI. This chain's CDR3 is CASSPTVLTSTHGAFF. In DNA, the CDR3 is TGTGCCAGCTCACCGACAGTCCTTACCTCCACCCACGGAGCTTTCTTT.

The chain combines TRBV7-3 with TRBJ1-6; D is possibly TRBD1 (5 bases). With 5 bases removed from V and 7 bases from J, the gap between germline ends came to 15 bases. CDR1 and CDR2 from the germline V gene are SGHTA and FQGTGA. There are 15 residues in the CDR3. CDR3 nucleotide sequence: TGTGCCAGCAGCCCGCAGGGAGGGTCGAATTCACCCCTCCACTTT. Translation gives CASSPQGGSNSPLHF.